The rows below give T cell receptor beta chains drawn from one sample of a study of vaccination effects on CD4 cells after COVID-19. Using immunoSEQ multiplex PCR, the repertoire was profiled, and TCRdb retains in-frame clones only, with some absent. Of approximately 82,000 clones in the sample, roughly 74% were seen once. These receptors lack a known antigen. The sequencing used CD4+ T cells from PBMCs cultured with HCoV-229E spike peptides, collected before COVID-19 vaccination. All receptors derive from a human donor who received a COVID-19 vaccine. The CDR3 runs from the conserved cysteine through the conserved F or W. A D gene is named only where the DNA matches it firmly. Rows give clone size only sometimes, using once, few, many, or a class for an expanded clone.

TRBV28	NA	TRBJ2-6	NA	CASSLYWGTGANVLTF	TGTGCCAGCAGTTTATACTGGGGAACTGGGGCCAACGTCCTGACTTTC
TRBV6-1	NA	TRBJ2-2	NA	CASSGGRAWLPKNTGELFF	TGTGCCAGCAGTGGAGGAAGGGCGTGGCTACCGAAGAACACCGGGGAGCTGTTTTTT
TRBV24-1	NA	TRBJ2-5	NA	CATSAWDTRQETQYF	TGTGCCACCAGTGCCTGGGACACGCGGCAAGAGACCCAGTACTTC
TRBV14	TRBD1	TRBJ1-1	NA	CASSQGRDRSLNTEAFF	TGTGCCAGCAGCCAAGGCCGGGACAGGAGCTTGAACACTGAAGCTTTCTTT
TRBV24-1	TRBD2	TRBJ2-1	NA	CATSDGGTGIYNEQFF	TGTGCCACCAGTGACGGGGGGACCGGAATCTACAATGAGCAGTTCTTC
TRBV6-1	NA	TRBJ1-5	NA	CASSEMAGKQPQHF	TGTGCCAGCAGTGAAATGGCAGGGAAACAGCCCCAGCATTTT
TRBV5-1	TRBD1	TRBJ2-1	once	CASSFYSGQSYNEQFF	TGCGCCAGCAGCTTCTACTCGGGACAGAGTTACAATGAGCAGTTCTTC
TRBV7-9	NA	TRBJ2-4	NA	CASSLGGTLAKNIQYF	TGTGCCAGCAGCTTAGGGGGGACATTAGCCAAAAACATTCAGTACTTC
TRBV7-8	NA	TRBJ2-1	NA	CASSFGQSYNEQFF	TGTGCCAGCAGCTTTGGACAGTCGTACAATGAGCAGTTCTTC
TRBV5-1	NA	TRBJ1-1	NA	CASSLGQTNTEAFF	TGCGCCAGCAGCTTGGGACAGACGAACACTGAAGCTTTCTTT
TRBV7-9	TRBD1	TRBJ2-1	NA	CASSRQGNEQFF	TGTGCCAGCAGCCGACAGGGGAATGAGCAGTTCTTC
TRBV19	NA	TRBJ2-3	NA	CASSMRATTDTQYF	TGTGCCAGTAGTATGAGGGCAACAACAGATACGCAGTATTTT
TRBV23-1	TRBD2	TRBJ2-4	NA	CASNLSQCGGKNIQYF	TGCGCCAGCAATCTGAGTCAGTGCGGGGGGAAAAACATTCAGTACTTC
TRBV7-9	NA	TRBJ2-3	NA	CASSFVSQDTQYF	TGTGCCAGCAGCTTTGTTTCCCAAGATACGCAGTATTTT
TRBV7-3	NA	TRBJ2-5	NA	CASSLDKGSWETQYF	TGTGCCAGCAGCTTAGATAAGGGGTCATGGGAGACCCAGTACTTC
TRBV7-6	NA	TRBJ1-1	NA	CASSPLAGAGNTEAFF	TGTGCCAGCAGCCCTCTGGCGGGGGCGGGGAACACTGAAGCTTTCTTT
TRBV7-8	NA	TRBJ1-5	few	CASSPLPGLTLNQPQHF	TGTGCCAGCAGCCCCCTTCCGGGCCTTACCCTCAATCAGCCCCAGCATTTT
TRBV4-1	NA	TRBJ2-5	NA	CASSQDSLQRRETQYF	TGCGCCAGCAGCCAAGACAGTTTACAAAGAAGAGAGACCCAGTACTTC
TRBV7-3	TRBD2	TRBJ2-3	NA	CASSLTSRGYTDTQYF	TGTGCCAGCAGCTTAACGTCGCGGGGGTACACAGATACGCAGTATTTT
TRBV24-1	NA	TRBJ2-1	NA	CATSETTRPYNEQFF	TGTGCCACCAGTGAGACGACTAGGCCTTACAATGAGCAGTTCTTC
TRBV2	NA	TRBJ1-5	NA	CASSEAGGERRVNQPQHF	TGTGCCAGCAGTGAAGCGGGTGGGGAACGGAGGGTCAATCAGCCCCAGCATTTT
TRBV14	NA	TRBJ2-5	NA	CASSQDLGRTQYF	TGTGCCAGCAGCCAAGATCTAGGGCGTACCCAGTACTTC
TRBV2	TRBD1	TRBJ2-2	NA	CASNQDRANTGELFF	TGTGCCAGCAACCAGGACAGGGCGAACACCGGGGAGCTGTTTTTT
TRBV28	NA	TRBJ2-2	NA	CASSPGPGAGELFF	TGTGCCAGCAGCCCAGGGCCGGGGGCCGGGGAGCTGTTTTTT
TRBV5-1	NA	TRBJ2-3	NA	CASSLEGSDTQYF	TGCGCCAGCAGCTTGGAGGGCTCAGATACGCAGTATTTT
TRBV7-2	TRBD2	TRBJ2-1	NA	CASTKLAGTNEQFF	TGTGCCAGTACAAAACTAGCGGGGACCAATGAGCAGTTCTTC
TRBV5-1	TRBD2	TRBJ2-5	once	CASSLMAGGQETQYF	TGCGCCAGCAGCTTGATGGCGGGGGGGCAAGAGACCCAGTACTTC
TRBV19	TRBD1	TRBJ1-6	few	CASKGGQGLRSPLHF	TGTGCCAGTAAAGGGGGACAGGGGTTAAGATCACCCCTCCACTTT
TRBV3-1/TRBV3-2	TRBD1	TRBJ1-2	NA	CASSQGDTGGFYGYTF	TGTGCCAGCAGCCAAGGAGACACAGGGGGGTTCTATGGCTACACCTTC
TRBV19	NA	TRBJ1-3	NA	CASSRRDRSSGNTIYF	TGTGCCAGTAGTAGGAGGGACCGATCCTCTGGAAACACCATATATTTT
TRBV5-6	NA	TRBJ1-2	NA	CASSRREGLGYGYTF	TGTGCCAGCAGCCGCAGGGAGGGGCTCGGCTATGGCTACACCTTC
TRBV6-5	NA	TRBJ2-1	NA	CASRYESRGSYNEQFF	TGTGCCAGCAGGTACGAAAGTAGGGGTTCCTACAATGAGCAGTTCTTC
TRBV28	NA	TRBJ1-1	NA	CASSSIFENPRWAFF	TGTGCCAGCAGTTCTATATTCGAGAACCCCCGTTGGGCTTTCTTT
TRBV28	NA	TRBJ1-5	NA	CASSFPTADQPQHF	TGTGCCAGCAGTTTCCCCACAGCCGATCAGCCCCAGCATTTT
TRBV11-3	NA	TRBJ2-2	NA	CASSPGGVFTGELFF	TGTGCCAGCAGCCCAGGCGGGGTGTTCACCGGGGAGCTGTTTTTT
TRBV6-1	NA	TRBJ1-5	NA	CASSEWARVRNQPQHF	TGTGCCAGCAGTGAATGGGCGAGGGTTCGCAATCAGCCCCAGCATTTT
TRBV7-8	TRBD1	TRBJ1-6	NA	CASSLQGATPLHF	TGTGCCAGCAGCTTACAGGGGGCTACACCCCTCCACTTT
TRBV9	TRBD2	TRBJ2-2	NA	CASKGTSWSGELFF	TGTGCCAGCAAGGGGACTAGTTGGTCCGGGGAGCTGTTTTTT
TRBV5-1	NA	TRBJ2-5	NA	CASSLAPTGGPETQYF	TGCGCCAGCAGCTTGGCACCTACTGGGGGGCCCGAGACCCAGTACTTC
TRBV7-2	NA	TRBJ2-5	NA	CASSLGASGRGAETQYF	TGTGCCAGCAGCTTAGGAGCATCGGGACGGGGGGCAGAGACCCAGTACTTC
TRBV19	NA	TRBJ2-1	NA	CASTRAAYNEQFF	TGTGCCAGTACCCGGGCGGCCTACAATGAGCAGTTCTTC
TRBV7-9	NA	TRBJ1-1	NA	CASSPEWGTTEAFF	TGTGCCAGCAGCCCCGAGTGGGGTACCACTGAAGCTTTCTTT
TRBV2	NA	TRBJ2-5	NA	CASTEVARETQYF	TGTGCCAGCACCGAAGTAGCGAGAGAGACCCAGTACTTC
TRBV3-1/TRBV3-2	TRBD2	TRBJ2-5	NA	CASSQGTSGEETQYF	TGTGCCAGCAGCCAAGGGACTAGCGGGGAAGAGACCCAGTACTTC
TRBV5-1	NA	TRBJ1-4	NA	CASTTGTTNEKLFF	TGCGCCAGCACTACAGGGACCACTAATGAAAAACTGTTTTTT
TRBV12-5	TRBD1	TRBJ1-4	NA	CASGAGGGEKLFF	TGTGCTAGTGGCGCTGGAGGGGGCGAAAAACTGTTTTTT
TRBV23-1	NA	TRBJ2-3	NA	CASSQSEALPDTQYF	TGCGCCAGCAGTCAATCGGAGGCCTTACCCGATACGCAGTATTTT
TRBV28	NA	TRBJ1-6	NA	CASSRLNHVEVLHF	TGTGCCAGCAGCCGTCTAAATCACGTGGAGGTCCTCCACTTT
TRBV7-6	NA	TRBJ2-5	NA	CASSPGLQGRAETQYF	TGTGCCAGCAGCCCAGGACTTCAGGGGCGCGCGGAGACCCAGTACTTC
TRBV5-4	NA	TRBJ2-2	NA	CASRRQGGPGELFF	TGTGCCAGCCGGAGACAGGGAGGCCCCGGGGAGCTGTTTTTT
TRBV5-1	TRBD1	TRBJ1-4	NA	CASSSDRGVETNEKLFF	TGCGCCAGCAGCTCGGACAGGGGGGTTGAGACTAATGAAAAACTGTTTTTT
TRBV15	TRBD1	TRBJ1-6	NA	CATSRVGQANSPLHF	TGTGCCACCAGCAGAGTGGGACAGGCCAATTCACCCCTCCACTTT
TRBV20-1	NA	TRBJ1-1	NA	CSASSGVTNEAFF	TGCAGTGCTAGTTCAGGGGTGACAAATGAAGCTTTCTTT